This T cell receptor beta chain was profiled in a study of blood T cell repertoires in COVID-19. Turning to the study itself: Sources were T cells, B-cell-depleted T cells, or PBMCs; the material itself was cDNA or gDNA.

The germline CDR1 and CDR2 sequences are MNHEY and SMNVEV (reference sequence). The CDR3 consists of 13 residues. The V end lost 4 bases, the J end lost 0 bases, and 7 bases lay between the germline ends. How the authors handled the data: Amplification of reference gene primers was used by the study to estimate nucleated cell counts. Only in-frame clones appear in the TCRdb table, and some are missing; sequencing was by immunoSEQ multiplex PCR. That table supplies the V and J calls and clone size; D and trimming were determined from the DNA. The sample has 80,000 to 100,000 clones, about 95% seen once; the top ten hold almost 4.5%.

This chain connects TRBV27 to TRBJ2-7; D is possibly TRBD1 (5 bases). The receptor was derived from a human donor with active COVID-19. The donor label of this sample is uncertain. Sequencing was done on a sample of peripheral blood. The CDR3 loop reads CASSSDTSYEQYF. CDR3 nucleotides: TGTGCCAGCAGTTCGGACACCTCCTACGAGCAGTACTTC.